Below, one T cell receptor (beta chain) is given with its context. What it binds is not known. With 60 Vbeta and 13 Jbeta primers, the PCR was carried out. Assay used: immunoSEQ multiplex PCR; TCRdb lists only in-frame clones, some missing. The data contain hundreds of thousands of clones, 82% of them singletons. This record comes from a study of cytomegalovirus exposure and HLA in healthy donors. For the study at large: Early released data comprised around 80 million unique TCRs from HLA-typed donors.

Nominally healthy donors were sampled, though unrecorded immune exposures were likely. Findings and limits, study-wide: DRB1 showed the most TCR associations and HLA-C the fewest in a later analysis, as rates varied by HLA locus. Reportedly, HLA-A and HLA-B alleles of most subjects were accurately predicted from TCR beta.

This CDR3 spans 13 amino acids. CDR1 and CDR2 (germline): SGHRS, YFSETQ. Trimming removed 4 bases from V and 7 bases from J; junction bases left unmatched: 5. This sequence was found in a man between 35 and 55 years old in good health and CMV-seropositive. This chain connects TRBV5-1 to TRBJ2-1, with 7 nucleotides matching TRBD1. The sequenced sample consisted of PBMCs. CDR3 DNA: TGCGCCAGCAGCGAGGGGGCAGGAAATGAGCAGTTCTTC. This sequence encodes CASSEGAGNEQFF.